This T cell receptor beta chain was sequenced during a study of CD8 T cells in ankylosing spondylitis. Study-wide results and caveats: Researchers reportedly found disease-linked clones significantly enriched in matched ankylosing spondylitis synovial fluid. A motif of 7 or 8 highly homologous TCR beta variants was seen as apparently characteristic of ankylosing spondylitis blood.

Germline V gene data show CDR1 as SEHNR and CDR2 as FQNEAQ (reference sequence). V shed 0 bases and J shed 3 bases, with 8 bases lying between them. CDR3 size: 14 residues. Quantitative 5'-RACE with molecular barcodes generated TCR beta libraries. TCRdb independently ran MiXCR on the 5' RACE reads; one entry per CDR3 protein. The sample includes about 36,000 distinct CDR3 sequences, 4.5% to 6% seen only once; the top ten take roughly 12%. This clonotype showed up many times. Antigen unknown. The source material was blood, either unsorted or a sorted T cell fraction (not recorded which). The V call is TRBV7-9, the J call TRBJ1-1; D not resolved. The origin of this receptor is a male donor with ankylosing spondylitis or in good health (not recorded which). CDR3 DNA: TGTGCCAGCAGCTTAGCCTCTTGGGACACTGAAGCTTTCTTT. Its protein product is CASSLASWDTEAFF.